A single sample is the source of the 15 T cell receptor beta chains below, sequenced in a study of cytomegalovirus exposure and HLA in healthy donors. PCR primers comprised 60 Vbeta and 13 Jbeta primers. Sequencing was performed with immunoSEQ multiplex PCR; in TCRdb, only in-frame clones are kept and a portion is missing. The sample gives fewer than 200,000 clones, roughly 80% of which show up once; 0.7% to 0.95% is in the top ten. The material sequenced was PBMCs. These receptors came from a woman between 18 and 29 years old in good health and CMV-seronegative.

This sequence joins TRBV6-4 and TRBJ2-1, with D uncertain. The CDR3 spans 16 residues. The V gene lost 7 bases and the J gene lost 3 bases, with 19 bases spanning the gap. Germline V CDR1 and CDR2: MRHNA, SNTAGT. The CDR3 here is CASTRPMGLLYNEQFF. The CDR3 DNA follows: TGTGCCAGCACCCGCCCCATGGGCCTACTCTACAATGAGCAGTTCTTC.

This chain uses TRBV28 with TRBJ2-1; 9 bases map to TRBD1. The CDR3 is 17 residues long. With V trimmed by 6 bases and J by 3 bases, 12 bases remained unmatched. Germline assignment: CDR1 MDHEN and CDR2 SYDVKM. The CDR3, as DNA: TGTGCCAGCAGCCAACGCATCCAGGGACAGGGCTACAATGAGCAGTTCTTC. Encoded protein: CASSQRIQGQGYNEQFF.

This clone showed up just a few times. CDR3 DNA: TGTGCCAGCAGCGTTCCAGGGGGCGTTGAAAAACTGTTTTTT. This gives the protein CASSVPGGVEKLFF. The rearrangement joins TRBV28 to TRBJ1-4, with 8 positions matching TRBD1. Looked up from germline, CDR1 is MDHEN and CDR2 is SYDVKM. The CDR3 is 14 residues long. The trim removed 6 bases at V and 7 bases at J, leaving 7 bases unmatched.

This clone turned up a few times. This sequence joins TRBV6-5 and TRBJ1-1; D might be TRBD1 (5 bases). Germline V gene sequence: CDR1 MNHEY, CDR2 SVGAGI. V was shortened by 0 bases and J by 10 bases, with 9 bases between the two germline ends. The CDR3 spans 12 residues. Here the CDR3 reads CASSYSGVRAFF. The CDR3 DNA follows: TGTGCCAGCAGTTACTCAGGGGTTCGAGCTTTCTTT.

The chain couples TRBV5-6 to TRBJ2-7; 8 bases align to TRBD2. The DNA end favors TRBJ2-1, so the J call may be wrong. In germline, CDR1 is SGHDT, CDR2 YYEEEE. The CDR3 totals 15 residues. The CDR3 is CASSLALAGANEQFF. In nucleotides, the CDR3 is TGTGCCAGCAGCTTGGCGCTAGCGGGTGCCAATGAGCAGTTCTTC.

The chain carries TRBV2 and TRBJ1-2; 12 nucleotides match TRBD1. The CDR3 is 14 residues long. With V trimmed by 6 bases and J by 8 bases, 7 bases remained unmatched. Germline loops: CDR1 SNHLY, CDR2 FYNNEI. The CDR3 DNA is TGTGCCAGCAGCCAGGGACAGGGGGCCCAGGGCTACACCTTC. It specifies CASSQGQGAQGYTF.

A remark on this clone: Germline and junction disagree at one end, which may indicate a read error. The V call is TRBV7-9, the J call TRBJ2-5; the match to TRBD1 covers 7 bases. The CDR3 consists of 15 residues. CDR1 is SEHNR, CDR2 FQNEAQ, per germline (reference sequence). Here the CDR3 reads CSSSSRGQLQETQYF. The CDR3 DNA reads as TGTTCCAGCAGCTCCCGGGGACAGCTTCAAGAGACCCAGTACTTC.

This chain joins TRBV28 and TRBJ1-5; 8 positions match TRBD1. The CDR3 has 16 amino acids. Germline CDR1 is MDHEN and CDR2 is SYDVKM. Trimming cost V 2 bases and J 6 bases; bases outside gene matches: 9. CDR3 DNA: TGTGCCAGCAGTTTACTACCCCGGACAGGGCTTCAGCCCCAGCATTTT. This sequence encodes CASSLLPRTGLQPQHF.

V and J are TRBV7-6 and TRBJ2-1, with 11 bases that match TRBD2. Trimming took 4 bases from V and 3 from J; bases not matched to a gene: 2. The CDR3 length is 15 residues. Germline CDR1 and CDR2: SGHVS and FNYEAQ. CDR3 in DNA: TGTGCCAGCAGCTCCGGGACTAGCGGCTACAATGAGCAGTTCTTC. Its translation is CASSSGTSGYNEQFF.

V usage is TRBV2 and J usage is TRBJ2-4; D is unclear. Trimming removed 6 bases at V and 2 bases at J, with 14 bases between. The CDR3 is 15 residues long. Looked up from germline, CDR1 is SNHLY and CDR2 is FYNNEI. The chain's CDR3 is CASRRASGSKNIQYF. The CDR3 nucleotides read TGTGCCAGCAGACGAGCCTCAGGATCCAAAAACATTCAGTACTTC.

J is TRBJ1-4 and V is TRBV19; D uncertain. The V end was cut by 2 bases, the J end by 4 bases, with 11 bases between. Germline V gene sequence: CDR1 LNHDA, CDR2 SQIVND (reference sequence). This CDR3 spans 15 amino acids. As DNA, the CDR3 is TGTGCCAGTAGTATACTTCGGAGGAATAATGAAAAACTGTTTTTT. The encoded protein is CASSILRRNNEKLFF.

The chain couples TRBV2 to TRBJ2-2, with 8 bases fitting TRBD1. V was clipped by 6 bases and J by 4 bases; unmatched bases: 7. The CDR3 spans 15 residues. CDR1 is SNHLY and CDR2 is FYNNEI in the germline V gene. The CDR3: CASSLLGQGTGELFF. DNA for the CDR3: TGTGCCAGCAGCCTTCTAGGACAGGGCACCGGGGAGCTGTTTTTT.

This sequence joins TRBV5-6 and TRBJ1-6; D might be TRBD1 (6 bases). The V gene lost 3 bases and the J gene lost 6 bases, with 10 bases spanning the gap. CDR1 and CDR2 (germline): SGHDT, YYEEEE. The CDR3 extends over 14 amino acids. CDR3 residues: CASSSRGTNSPLHF. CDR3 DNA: TGTGCCAGCAGCTCCAGGGGAACTAATTCACCCCTCCACTTT.

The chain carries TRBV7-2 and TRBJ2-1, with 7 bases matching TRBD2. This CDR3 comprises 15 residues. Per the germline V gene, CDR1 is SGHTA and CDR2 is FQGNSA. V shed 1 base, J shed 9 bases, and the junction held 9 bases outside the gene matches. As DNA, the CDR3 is TGTGCCAGCAGCTTAGGCGGAGGGAGGGCCGCTGAGCAGTTCTTC. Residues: CASSLGGGRAAEQFF.

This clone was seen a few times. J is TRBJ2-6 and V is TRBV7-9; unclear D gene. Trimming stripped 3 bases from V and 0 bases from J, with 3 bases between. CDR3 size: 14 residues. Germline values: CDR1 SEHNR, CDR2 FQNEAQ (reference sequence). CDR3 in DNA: TGTGCCAGCAGCTTTAGCTCTGGGGCCAACGTCCTGACTTTC. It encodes CASSFSSGANVLTF.